The next 27 T cell receptor beta chains were all read from a single sample in a study of identical twins. TCRdb ran MiXCR on the 5' RACE reads and lists one entry per CDR3 protein. In the table there are nearly 650,000 distinct CDR3 sequences, roughly 7.1% of which are singletons. These data were also filed under a second study, of yellow fever vaccine responses in identical twins.

The sequenced material came from PBMCs. These receptor sequences come from a woman aged 18-29 years in good health.

The V gene is TRBV2, the J gene TRBJ2-4; D remains ambiguous. V lost 7 bases and J 0 bases, leaving 13 bases between the germline ends. The germline V gene encodes CDR1 SNHLY and CDR2 FYNNEI. The CDR3 is 15 residues long. CDR3 sequence reads: CASNSQSLAKNIQYF. CDR3 nucleotides: TGTGCCAGCAATTCGCAAAGTCTAGCCAAAAACATTCAGTACTTC.

This clonotype has at least ten counts. The rearrangement joins TRBV5-1 to TRBJ2-2, with 7 bases aligning to TRBD2. J gave up 5 bases and V 0 bases, and 4 bases lay outside the gene matches. The CDR3 extends over 15 amino acids. In germline, CDR1 is SGHRS, CDR2 YFSETQ. In DNA, the CDR3 is TGCGCCAGCAGCTTGGCTGGGAGGGAGACCGGGGAGCTGTTTTTT. Protein: CASSLAGRETGELFF.

V usage is TRBV27 and J usage is TRBJ2-1; 8 bases match TRBD1. Germline CDR1 and CDR2: MNHEY and SMNVEV (reference sequence). The CDR3 sequence is 15 residues long. J gave up 7 bases and V 7 bases, and 12 bases lay outside the gene matches. DNA for the CDR3: TGTGCCAGCAACGCCCGACAGGGGCTAAAGAATGAGCAGTTCTTC. It codes for CASNARQGLKNEQFF.

This clonotype came up many times. The chain is built from TRBV10-3 and TRBJ2-3, with TRBD1 matching 8 bases. V was pared by 4 bases and J by 10 bases, with 13 bases of the junction left unmatched. There are 15 residues in the CDR3. CDR1 ENHRY and CDR2 SYGVKD come from the germline V gene. For the CDR3, the DNA is TGTGCCATCAGTGGTGGAGGGGCCAACAGGGGGTCGCAGTATTTT. It codes for CAISGGGANRGSQYF.

The genes are TRBV6-5 and TRBJ2-2, with a weak D call TRBD1 (5 bases). V shed 2 bases and J shed 1 base, with 11 bases lying between them. This CDR3 has 16 residues. Germline CDR1 reads MNHEY; CDR2 reads SVGAGI. In DNA form, the CDR3 reads TGTGCCAGCAGTTACCGGACAACTCAGAACACCGGGGAGCTGTTTTTT. Translation gives CASSYRTTQNTGELFF.

Comments on this clonotype: A much larger clone differs by one base, so this may be a read error. The CDR3 reads CASSPREGGIGELFF. CDR3 nucleotide sequence: TGTGCCAGCAGCCCCCGGGAAGGGGGGATAGGGGAGCTGTTTTTT. The rearrangement links TRBV11-1 to TRBJ2-2, with D perhaps assigned TRBD1 or TRBD2 (6 bases each). CDR3 length: 15 residues. Germline V lookup: CDR1 SGHAT, CDR2 FQDESV (reference sequence). V lost 5 bases and J 8 bases, leaving 18 bases between the germline ends.

The sample holds many counts of this clonotype. This chain links TRBV5-1 with TRBJ2-1; D is possibly TRBD2 (6 bases). This CDR3 region has 14 residues. The germline V gene encodes CDR1 SGHRS and CDR2 YFSETQ. Trimming shortened V by 1 base and J by 7 bases, and 12 bases separated the two germline ends. CDR3 DNA: TGCGCCAGCAGCTTGTCTCGGGGGACGAATGAGCAGTTCTTC. It is translated as CASSLSRGTNEQFF.

The chain uses TRBV19 and TRBJ2-7, with TRBD2 matching over 10 bases. V lost 6 bases to trimming and J lost 5 bases; unmatched junction nucleotides: 13. Germline lookup yields CDR1 LNHDA and CDR2 SQIVND (reference sequence). The CDR3 runs 16 residues. CDR3: CASRKTHSGRFDEQYF. Here the CDR3 DNA reads TGTGCCAGTAGGAAAACGCATAGCGGGAGGTTCGACGAGCAGTACTTC.

V gene TRBV6-1 combines with J gene TRBJ2-7; 7 nucleotides line up with TRBD2. From germline, CDR1 is MNHNS and CDR2 SASEGT. The length of the CDR3 is 14 residues. V lost 7 bases, J lost 0 bases, and 6 bases stayed unmatched. The chain's CDR3 is CASNPGLSSYEQYV. CDR3 DNA sequence: TGTGCCAGCAATCCGGGACTAAGCTCCTACGAGCAGTACGTC.

This sequence joins TRBV20-1 and TRBJ2-7, with 7 bases matching TRBD2. The V gene end was trimmed by 0 bases and the J gene end by 3 bases; junction bases not matched to a gene: 8. This CDR3 is 15 amino acids long. Germline values: CDR1 DFQATT, CDR2 SNEGSKA (reference sequence). The CDR3 region is CSARDPAREGYEQYF. DNA of the CDR3: TGCAGTGCTAGAGACCCCGCTAGGGAGGGCTACGAGCAGTACTTC.

At least ten counts were recorded for this clonotype. The rearrangement joins TRBV7-2 to TRBJ2-7; 7 positions agree with TRBD2. The germline V gene has CDR1 SGHTA and CDR2 FQGNSA. This CDR3 is built from 15 residues. V trimming: 2 bases; J trimming: 3 bases; junction bases outside the gene matches: 7. The CDR3 loop is CASSLLAGAGYEQYF. The CDR3 DNA sequence: TGTGCCAGCAGCTTACTGGCGGGAGCGGGCTACGAGCAGTACTTC.

The chain is built from TRBV4-2 and TRBJ1-1; D perhaps matches TRBD1 (5 bases). CDR3 length equals 15 residues. V lost 0 bases, J lost 3 bases, and 11 bases lay in between. Per germline, CDR1 LGHNA and CDR2 YNFKEQ. The CDR3 DNA sequence: TGTGCCAGCAGCCAAGACGTGGGAGGGGACACTGAAGCTTTCTTT. It translates to CASSQDVGGDTEAFF.

The rearrangement links TRBV2 to TRBJ2-7, with unresolved D. CDR3 size: 12 residues. V lost 3 bases and J 3 bases, leaving 6 bases between the germline ends. Germline assignment: CDR1 SNHLY and CDR2 FYNNEI. The DNA of the CDR3 is TGTGCCAGCAGTGATTCAGGCTACGAGCAGTACTTC. Residues: CASSDSGYEQYF.

This clonotype came up a few times. V and J are TRBV5-1 and TRBJ2-3, with TRBD2 matching over 12 bases. The CDR3 spans 20 residues. After removal of 4 bases from V and 4 bases from J, the junction contained 19 bases not matched to a gene. CDR1 SGHRS and CDR2 YFSETQ come from the germline V gene. In nucleotides, the CDR3 is TGCGCCAGCAGCCCGACGGACCCGACTAGCGGGAGCGTTAGCGCAGATACGCAGTATTTT. Amino acid sequence: CASSPTDPTSGSVSADTQYF.

The sample holds many counts of this clonotype. The chain recombines TRBV29-1 with TRBJ2-3; no clear D gene. V was pared by 3 bases and J by 8 bases, with 3 bases between. The germline CDR1 and CDR2 sequences are SQVTM and ANQGSEA. The CDR3 spans 9 residues. CDR3 nucleotides: TGCAGCGTTGATGGTACGCAGTATTTT. It is translated as CSVDGTQYF.

In its sample, this clonotype was seen many times. The chain is built from TRBV7-2 and TRBJ2-1; 9 bases line up with TRBD2. Germline CDR1 and CDR2: SGHTA and FQGNSA. This CDR3 is built from 16 residues. With V trimmed by 2 bases and J by 8 bases, 10 bases remained unmatched. The CDR3: CASSLWSLAGYDEQFF. The CDR3 bases are TGTGCCAGCAGCTTATGGTCCCTAGCGGGATATGATGAGCAGTTCTTC.

This clonotype was seen repeatedly, ten times or more. The chain has TRBV25-1 and TRBJ2-1; TRBD1 matches at 10 bases. Germline assignment: CDR1 MGHDK and CDR2 SYGVNS. The junction had 5 bases not matched to a gene; V was cut back by 5 bases and J by 4 bases. The CDR3 loop spans 15 amino acids. CDR3 residues: CASSRTGGLYNEQFF. The CDR3 nucleotides read TGTGCCAGCAGTAGGACAGGGGGTTTGTACAATGAGCAGTTCTTC.

Ten or more counts support this clonotype. This sequence joins TRBV7-9 and TRBJ2-1; a weak D match, TRBD2 (5 bases). Germline values: CDR1 SEHNR, CDR2 FQNEAQ (reference sequence). Trimming left V 6 bases short and J 0 bases short, with 15 bases between. This CDR3 comprises 16 residues. CDR3 in amino acids: CASSPKAESSYNEQFF. The DNA of the CDR3 is TGTGCCAGCAGTCCCAAAGCGGAAAGCTCCTACAATGAGCAGTTCTTC.

The chain recombines TRBV6-5 with TRBJ2-3; D remains ambiguous. The germline V gene encodes CDR1 MNHEY and CDR2 SVGAGI. The CDR3 covers 14 residues. V was shortened by 2 bases and J by 5 bases, with 11 bases between the two germline ends. DNA of the CDR3: TGTGCCAGCAGTTACGTGAGAAGGGTAGATACGCAGTATTTT. The encoded protein is CASSYVRRVDTQYF.

About this clonotype: A junction boundary mismatches the germline segment, possibly from a read error. The genes are TRBV24-1 and TRBJ2-2; TRBD1 aligns across 7 bases. Germline loops: CDR1 KGHDR, CDR2 SFDVKD. There are 16 residues in the CDR3. CDR3 amino acids: CATSNRGLPNTGELVF. The CDR3 DNA sequence: TGTGCCACCAGTAACAGGGGCCTACCGAACACCGGGGAGCTGGTTTTT.

This clonotype has ten or more counts. V gene TRBV20-1 combines with J gene TRBJ2-1; TRBD2 matches at 12 bases. This CDR3 contains 14 residues. Losses at the gene ends were 5 bases for V and 7 bases for J; bases not matched to a gene: 6. Germline CDR1 and CDR2: DFQATT and SNEGSKA (reference sequence). The CDR3 region has the DNA TGCAGTGCTCCGGGGACTAGCGGGTGGAATGAGCAGTTCTTC. Amino acid sequence: CSAPGTSGWNEQFF.

This clonotype has a handful of counts. J is TRBJ2-1 and V is TRBV24-1, with a tentative D call TRBD1 (5 bases). The CDR3 is 13 amino acids. V lost 7 bases to trimming and J lost 7 bases, with 13 bases between them. Germline values: CDR1 KGHDR, CDR2 SFDVKD. Here the CDR3 DNA reads TGTGCCACCAGCGGTCAGGGAAAAAATGAGCAGTTCTTC. Translating gives CATSGQGKNEQFF.

Ten or more counts support this clonotype. The chain uses TRBV29-1 and TRBJ2-7; TRBD1 matches at 7 bases. Trimming cost V 4 bases and J 4 bases; bases outside gene matches: 22. Germline CDR1 reads SQVTM; CDR2 reads ANQGSEA. This CDR3 region has 18 residues. The CDR3 DNA reads as TGCAGCGTTGTGCCCGACAGGGCACCTAATACCGAAATTTACGAGCAGTACGTC. Translating gives CSVVPDRAPNTEIYEQYV.

There are a few counts of this clonotype. The rearrangement joins TRBV7-9 to TRBJ2-7, with D possibly being TRBD2 (6 bases). The germline V gene encodes CDR1 SEHNR and CDR2 FQNEAQ (reference sequence). CDR3 size: 15 residues. Trimming shortened V by 4 bases and J by 6 bases, and 19 bases separated the two germline ends. CDR3 residues: CASSSIGVGTLEQYF. The CDR3 nucleotides are TGTGCCAGCAGCTCCATAGGGGTTGGGACTCTCGAGCAGTACTTC.

This clonotype was detected ten times or more. This sequence joins TRBV5-1 and TRBJ1-1; TRBD1 might be the D (5 bases). V was shortened by 2 bases and J by 11 bases, with 19 bases between the two germline ends. CDR3 length: 14 amino acids. Germline CDR1 reads SGHRS; CDR2 reads YFSETQ. The CDR3 is CASSLNGPGRWAFF. CDR3 bases: TGCGCCAGCAGCTTAAATGGGCCAGGGCGATGGGCTTTCTTT.

This clonotype appeared many times. The chain joins TRBV6-1 to TRBJ2-7, with 7 bases matching TRBD1. The V segment lost 5 bases and the J segment 2 bases; nucleotides outside the gene matches: 6. The CDR3 is 14 residues long. Germline CDR1 is MNHNS and CDR2 is SASEGT. CDR3 sequence: CASSPRDRPYEQYF. Written as DNA, the CDR3 is TGTGCCAGCAGTCCCCGGGACAGACCCTACGAGCAGTACTTC.

The chain employs TRBV20-1 and TRBJ1-1; 9 nucleotides line up with TRBD1. V was pared by 5 bases and J by 1 base, with 5 bases of the junction left unmatched. Germline assignment: CDR1 DFQATT and CDR2 SNEGSKA (reference sequence). The CDR3 loop spans 14 amino acids. The CDR3 protein is CSAFWTGANTEAFF. CDR3 nucleotides: TGCAGTGCTTTTTGGACAGGGGCGAACACTGAAGCTTTCTTT.